The 7 T cell receptor beta chains in this list originate from one sample, sequenced in a study of graft-versus-host responses after intestinal transplantation. Some clones are missing from TCRdb's copy, which holds only in-frame ones; the method was immunoSEQ multiplex PCR. The table shows approximately 49,000 clones, with approximately 95% occurring only once. The antigens of these receptors remain unknown. The sample consisted of unstimulated CD8+ T cells sorted from spleen or lymph node cells, taken before transplant. These receptors came from a human donor who was the organ donor for an intestinal transplant.

The CDR3 sequence: CSAMGQGRGNTEAFF. CDR3 nucleotides: TGCAGCGCAATGGGACAGGGTAGAGGGAACACTGAAGCTTTCTTT. The V call is TRBV29-1, the J call TRBJ1-1; TRBD1 matches 9 bases. The germline gives CDR1 SQVTM, CDR2 ANQGSEA. The CDR3 has 15 residues. J was trimmed by 1 base and V by 7 bases; bases with no gene match: 10.

As DNA, the CDR3 is TGTGCCAGCAGCCTACCAGGGTTTATAGCTAACTATGGCTACACCTTC. Amino acids: CASSLPGFIANYGYTF. The gene calls are TRBV5-7 and TRBJ1-2; tentative D call: TRBD1 (5 bases). TRBV5-7 is annotated as an ORF whose role is uncertain. V shed 4 bases and J shed 0 bases, with 16 bases lying between them. CDR3 length: 16 residues.

The rearrangement joins TRBV4-1 to TRBJ1-1; possibly TRBD1 for D (5 bases). The CDR3 is made up of 13 amino acids. Germline CDR1 reads MGHRA; CDR2 reads YSYEKL. Trimming removed 0 bases from V and 6 bases from J, with 8 bases in between. This CDR3 is CASSQEQVAEAFF. The CDR3 nucleotides are TGCGCCAGCAGCCAAGAACAGGTGGCTGAAGCTTTCTTT.

J is TRBJ2-2 and V is TRBV7-8; D uncertain. Germline assignment: CDR1 SGHVS and CDR2 FQNEAQ. The V end was cut by 1 base, the J end by 8 bases, with 5 bases between. The CDR3 has 12 amino acids. Here the CDR3 reads CASSLGSGELFF. The CDR3 region has the DNA TGTGCCAGCAGCTTAGGATCAGGGGAGCTGTTTTTT.

The chain employs TRBV27 and TRBJ2-3; weak D call: TRBD2 (6 bases). Germline CDR1 reads MNHEY; CDR2 reads SMNVEV (reference sequence). CDR3 size: 15 residues. Trimming pared 3 bases from V and 0 bases from J, leaving 10 bases between. For the CDR3, the DNA is TGTGCCAGCAGTTTCGACGGGGGAAGCACAGATACGCAGTATTTT. Translated: CASSFDGGSTDTQYF.

This sequence joins TRBV27 and TRBJ2-2; D may be TRBD1 (5 bases). This CDR3 has 12 residues. V gave up 8 bases and J gave up 4 bases, with 8 bases separating them. Germline CDR1 reads MNHEY; CDR2 reads SMNVEV (reference sequence). CDR3 nucleotide sequence: TGTGCCAGCTCAGGGTTCACCGGGGAGCTGTTTTTT. Translation: CASSGFTGELFF.

V usage is TRBV7-3 and J usage is TRBJ1-2, with 7 bases aligning to TRBD1. Germline V gene lookup returns CDR1 SGHTA and CDR2 FQGTGA. The CDR3 runs to 16 residues. V trimming: 1 base; J trimming: 4 bases; junction bases outside the gene matches: 9. CDR3 sequence (DNA): TGTGCCAGCAGCTTAAACCCCGGGACAGAAGTCTATGGCTACACCTTC. As protein: CASSLNPGTEVYGYTF.